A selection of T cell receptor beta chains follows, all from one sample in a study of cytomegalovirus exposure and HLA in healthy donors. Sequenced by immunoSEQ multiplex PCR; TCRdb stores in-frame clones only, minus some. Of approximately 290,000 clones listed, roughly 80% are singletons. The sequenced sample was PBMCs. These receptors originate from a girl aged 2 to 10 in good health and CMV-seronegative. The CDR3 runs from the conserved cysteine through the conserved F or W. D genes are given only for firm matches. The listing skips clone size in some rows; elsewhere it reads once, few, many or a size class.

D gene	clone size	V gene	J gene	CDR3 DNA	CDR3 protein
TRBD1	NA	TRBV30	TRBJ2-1	TGTGCCTGGAGAGGACAGGGCGGGTGGGATGAGCAGTTCTTC	CAWRGQGGWDEQFF
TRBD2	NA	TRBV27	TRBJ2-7	TGTGCCAGCAATTTGGGACTAGCGGGGGGGCTCGACGAGCAGTACTTC	CASNLGLAGGLDEQYF
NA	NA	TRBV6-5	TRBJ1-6	TGTGCCAGCAGTGAACAGGCTAATTCACCCCTCCACTTT	CASSEQANSPLHF
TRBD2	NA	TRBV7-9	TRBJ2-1	TGTGCCAGCAGCTTAACTAGCGGGGGGTACAATGAGCAGTTCTTC	CASSLTSGGYNEQFF
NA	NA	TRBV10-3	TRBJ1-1	TGTGCCATCAGTGAGAGGAGTTACGGGGGTAACACTGAAGCTTTCTTT	CAISERSYGGNTEAFF
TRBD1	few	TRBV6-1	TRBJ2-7	TGTGCCAGCACTGGGACAGAAGGAACCGAGCAGTACTTC	CASTGTEGTEQYF
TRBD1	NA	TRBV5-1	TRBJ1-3	TGCGCCAGCAGCCAGGGACAGCAAGGAAACACCATATATTTT	CASSQGQQGNTIYF
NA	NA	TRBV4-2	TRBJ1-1	TGTGCCAGCAGCCAGGGGGGTAGCACTGAAGCTTTCTTT	CASSQGGSTEAFF
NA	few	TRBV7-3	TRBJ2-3	TGTGCCAGCAGCCCTACAGGGAGGGAAGCAGATACGCAGTATTTT	CASSPTGREADTQYF
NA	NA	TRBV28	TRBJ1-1	TGTGCCAGCAGTTTAACCAGGGTACAAGGTGAAGCTTTCTTT	CASSLTRVQGEAFF
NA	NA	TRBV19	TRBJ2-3	TGTGCCAGTAGTATAGTAGCACGTAGCACAGATACGCAGTATTTT	CASSIVARSTDTQYF
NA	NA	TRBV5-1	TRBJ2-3	TGCGCCAGCAGCCCGTGGGAGGTAGGGCCGGATACGCAGTATTTT	CASSPWEVGPDTQYF
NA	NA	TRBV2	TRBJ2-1	TGTGCCAGCGGAGAACTAGGGAGCTCCTACAATGAGCAGTTCTTC	CASGELGSSYNEQFF
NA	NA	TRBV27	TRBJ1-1	TGTGCCAGCAGTTTTAGTGGGGGCCAGGGAACTGAAGCTTTCTTT	CASSFSGGQGTEAFF
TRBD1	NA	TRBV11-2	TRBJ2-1	TGTGCCAGCAGAACACAGGGGACCTACAATGAGCAGTTCTTC	CASRTQGTYNEQFF
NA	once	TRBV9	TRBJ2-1	TGTGCCAGCAGCGGATACGGGGGATACAATGAGCAGTTCTTC	CASSGYGGYNEQFF
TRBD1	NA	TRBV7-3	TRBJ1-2	TGTGCCAGCAGTCCTGACAGGGGGCTGAACTATGGCTACACCTTC	CASSPDRGLNYGYTF
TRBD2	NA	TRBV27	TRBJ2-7	TGTGCCAGCGGGGCGGGAGGCATATACGAGCAGTACTTC	CASGAGGIYEQYF
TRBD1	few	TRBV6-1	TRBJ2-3	TGTGCCAGCAGTGAAGCGCGGGACAGGGGGGTAACAGATACGCAGTATTTT	CASSEARDRGVTDTQYF
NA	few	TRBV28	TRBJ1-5	TGTGCCAGCAGTCCAAATAGCAATCAGCCCCAGCATTTT	CASSPNSNQPQHF
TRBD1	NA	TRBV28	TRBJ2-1	TGTGCCAGCAGTCTTGAAGGGGGACAGGGTAACAATGAGCAGTTCTTC	CASSLEGGQGNNEQFF
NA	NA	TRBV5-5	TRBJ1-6	TGTGCCAGCCGAAGGGGATCAGAAAATTCACCCCTCCACTTT	CASRRGSENSPLHF
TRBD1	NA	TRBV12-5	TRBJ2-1	TGTGCTAGTGGTGCCCACAGGGGATGGAATGAGCAGTTCTTC	CASGAHRGWNEQFF
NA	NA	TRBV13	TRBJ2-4	TGTGCCAGCAGCTTATCCCTAGCCAAAAACATTCAGTACTTC	CASSLSLAKNIQYF
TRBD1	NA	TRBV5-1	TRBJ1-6	TGCGCCAGCAGCTTGAGGGGACAGAGTAATTCACCCCTCCACTTT	CASSLRGQSNSPLHF
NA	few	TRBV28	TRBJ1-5	TGTGCCAGCAGCCACTATCCGGATCCAAAAGGCCCTGGGTTTGAAAAAGACAATCAGCCCCAGCATTTT	CASSHYPDPKGPGFEKDNQPQHF
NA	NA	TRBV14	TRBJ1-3	TGTGCCAGCAGGCATACAGGAAACACCATATATTTT	CASRHTGNTIYF
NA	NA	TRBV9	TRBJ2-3	TGTGCCAGCAGCGTACTGGCGGGACCCCTGAATACGCAGTATTTT	CASSVLAGPLNTQYF
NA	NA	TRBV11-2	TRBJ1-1	TGTGCCAGCAGCTTAGCGATTAGGCGGCACTCGAACACTGAAGCTTTCTTT	CASSLAIRRHSNTEAFF
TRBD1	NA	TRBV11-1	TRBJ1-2	TGTGCCAGCAGCTTCCGAATTGACAGGGGGCAAGGCTACACCTTC	CASSFRIDRGQGYTF
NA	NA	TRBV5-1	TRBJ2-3	TGCGCCAGCGTACGTGGGGAGAGAACAGATACGCAGTATTTT	CASVRGERTDTQYF
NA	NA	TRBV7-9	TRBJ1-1	TGTGCCAGCAGCTTAGGAGGTGAAGCTTTCTTT	CASSLGGEAFF
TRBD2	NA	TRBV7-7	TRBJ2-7	TGTGCCAGTTCGGTGGCTAGCGGGAATTCCTACGAGCAGTACTTC	CASSVASGNSYEQYF
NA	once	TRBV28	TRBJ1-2	TGTGCCAGCAGTTTTGGTTCGGGGGGCGCTGGCTACACCTTC	CASSFGSGGAGYTF
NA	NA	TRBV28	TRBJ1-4	TGTGCCAGCAGACCCCTCGGCGGGGAGAATGAAAAACTGTTTTTT	CASRPLGGENEKLFF
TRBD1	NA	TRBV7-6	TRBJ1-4	TGTGCCAGCAGCTTGAGGGGGCCTAATGAAAAACTGTTTTTT	CASSLRGPNEKLFF
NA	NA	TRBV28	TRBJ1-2	TGTGCCAGCAGCCTAACTTTATGGGGGGGCAACTATGGCTACACCTTC	CASSLTLWGGNYGYTF
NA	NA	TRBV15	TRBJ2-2	TGTGCCACCAGCACTCAGGGTACGGCCGGGGAGCTGTTTTTT	CATSTQGTAGELFF
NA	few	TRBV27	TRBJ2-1	TGTGCCAGCAGTCGGCCGGGGGAGCAGTTCTTC	CASSRPGEQFF
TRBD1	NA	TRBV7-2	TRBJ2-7	TGTGCCAGCAGCCGGTCAGGGGGCACGAGTTACGAGCAGTACTTC	CASSRSGGTSYEQYF
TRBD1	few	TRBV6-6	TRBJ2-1	TGTGCCAGCAGCGAGAGGGACAGGGCCAACAATGAGCAGTTCTTC	CASSERDRANNEQFF
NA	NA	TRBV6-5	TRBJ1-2	TGTGCCAGCAGTTACAACGACCGGGGCTATGGCTACACCTTC	CASSYNDRGYGYTF
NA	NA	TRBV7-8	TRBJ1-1	TGTGCCAGCAGCTTAGTTCCGGGGGTGAACACTGAAGCTTTCTTT	CASSLVPGVNTEAFF
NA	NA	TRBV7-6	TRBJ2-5	TGTGCCAGCAGCTTAGAGGGGGTAGGGCAAGAGACCCAGTACTTC	CASSLEGVGQETQYF
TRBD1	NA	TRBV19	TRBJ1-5	TGTGCCAGTAGTTGGACAGGGGGAGAAGGGAATCAGCCCCAGCATTTT	CASSWTGGEGNQPQHF
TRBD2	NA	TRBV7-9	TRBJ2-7	TGTGCCAGCAGCTCTCGACTAGCGGGAGGTTCCTACGAGCAGTACTTC	CASSSRLAGGSYEQYF
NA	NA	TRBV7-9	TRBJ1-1	TGTGCCAGCAGACCTAGACAGGAAAAGAACACTGAAGCTTTCTTT	CASRPRQEKNTEAFF
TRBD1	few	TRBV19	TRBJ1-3	TGTGCCAGTAGTATTCTGGCGGGACAGGGGCGAGACACCATATATTTT	CASSILAGQGRDTIYF
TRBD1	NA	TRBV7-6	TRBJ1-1	TGTGCCAGCAGCGTCTACAGGGGGGGGGTCACTGAAGCTTTCTTT	CASSVYRGGVTEAFF
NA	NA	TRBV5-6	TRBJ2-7	TGTGCCAGCAGTCCTCAGGGGGGAATCTCCTACGAGCAGTACTTC	CASSPQGGISYEQYF
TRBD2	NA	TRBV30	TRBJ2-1	TGTGCCTGGACCCCGGGACTAGAGTACAATGAGCAGTTCTTC	CAWTPGLEYNEQFF
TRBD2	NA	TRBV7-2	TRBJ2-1	TGTGCCAGCAGCTCGCCCTACCTTAGCGGGAGGGTCAATGAGCAGTTCTTC	CASSSPYLSGRVNEQFF
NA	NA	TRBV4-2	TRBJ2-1	TGTGCCAGCAGCCAAGAACAGGACACCAACAATGAGCAGTTCTTC	CASSQEQDTNNEQFF